This TCR beta chain was found in a study of blood T cells in healthy people across ages. Per sample, a minimum of 6 million PBMCs were isolated. The use of a sample-barcoded 5' primer and a J-beta primer mix characterized a second PCR of roughly 7 to 12 cycles. TCRdb used MiXCR to reprocess the 5' RACE reads, holding one entry per CDR3 protein. The sample holds over a million distinct CDR3 sequences, 35% to 50% seen once. The CDR3 sequence is 15 residues long. J was trimmed by 5 bases and V by 7 bases; bases with no gene match: 13. Germline CDR1 reads SGHRS; CDR2 reads YFSETQ. The chain has TRBV5-1 and TRBJ2-7; 9 bases are shared with TRBD2. Sequencing was performed on blood. The receptor comes from a woman in her sixties in good health. The CDR3 protein is CASSIQGGRVDEQYF. The CDR3 nucleotides are TGCGCCAGCTCAATCCAGGGCGGGAGGGTCGACGAGCAGTACTTC.